The 12 T cell receptor beta chains presented below share a single source sample, sequenced in a study of T cell clonotyping in hematopoietic cell transplantation. This table comes from immunoSEQ multiplex PCR, and its TCRdb copy is limited to in-frame clones, with some not included. The data hold over 25,000 clones, with 92% observed a single time. Material: PBMCs, obtained 100 days after allogeneic stem cell transplant. Receptor source: a female patient aged 45-60 years who had an allogeneic stem cell transplant from a related donor, so the T cells may come from the graft donor. Some clones in this sample may be carry-over from other donors' samples.

In this sample, this clone turned up once. V gene TRBV5-6 combines with J gene TRBJ2-7; TRBD2 matches 7 bases. Germline CDR1 reads SGHDT; CDR2 reads YYEEEE. The CDR3 runs 14 residues. V gave up 4 bases and J gave up 6 bases; unmatched junction bases: 10. The CDR3 spells CASSVGLLPAEQYF. In DNA, the CDR3 is TGTGCCAGCAGCGTGGGACTACTCCCAGCCGAGCAGTACTTC.

This chain links TRBV30 with TRBJ2-7, with TRBD2 identical over 7 bases. The CDR3 loop spans 15 amino acids. Germline V CDR1 and CDR2: GTSNPN, SVGIG (reference sequence). J gave up 1 base and V 1 base, and 7 bases lay outside the gene matches. The CDR3 protein is CAWSAGEGKSYEQYF. DNA for the CDR3: TGTGCCTGGAGTGCGGGGGAGGGTAAATCCTACGAGCAGTACTTC. Full variable domain (outside the CDR3, taken from reference TRBV30 and TRBJ2-7): SQTIHQWPATLVQPVGSPLSLECTVEGTSNPNLYWYRQAAGRGLQLLFYSVGIGQISSEVPQNLSASRPQDRQFILSSKKLLLSDSGFYLCAWSAGEGKSYEQYFGPGTRLTVT.

The chain uses TRBV2 and TRBJ1-2; D ambiguous. The CDR3 spans 10 residues. Germline V gives CDR1 SNHLY, CDR2 FYNNEI. V was clipped by 3 bases and J by 7 bases, with 3 bases between them. Written as DNA, the CDR3 is TGTGCCAGCAGTGAGGTTGGCTACACCTTC. Its protein is CASSEVGYTF.

The chain joins TRBV6-5 to TRBJ1-2, with TRBD1 matching 7 bases. With V trimmed by 5 bases and J by 5 bases, 11 bases remained unmatched. Germline CDR1 and CDR2: MNHEY and SVGAGI. The CDR3 loop spans 15 amino acids. The CDR3 loop is CASSRDSWSGYGYTF. CDR3 in DNA: TGTGCCAGCAGTCGGGACAGTTGGAGTGGGTATGGCTACACCTTC.

The J gene is TRBJ1-1, the V gene TRBV12-5; D is undetermined. The CDR3 is 13 amino acids. V lost 1 base, J lost 2 bases, and 5 bases lay in between. The germline V gene has CDR1 LGHNT and CDR2 FRNRAP. This CDR3 is CASGLALNTEAFF. CDR3 in DNA: TGTGCTAGTGGTTTGGCACTCAACACTGAAGCTTTCTTT.

This sequence joins TRBV25-1 and TRBJ1-2, with D maybe TRBD1 (5 bases). The CDR3 consists of 12 residues. Trimming stripped 5 bases from V and 7 bases from J, with 11 bases between. Germline-derived CDR1 and CDR2 are MGHDK and SYGVNS. This CDR3 is CASSSQGGGYTF. The CDR3 DNA follows: TGTGCCAGCAGTAGCCAGGGAGGTGGCTACACCTTC.

The V and J genes are TRBV11-2 and TRBJ2-3; either TRBD1 or TRBD2 may supply D (5 bases each). Germline lookup yields CDR1 SGHAT and CDR2 FQNNGV. There are 15 residues in the CDR3. V lost 5 bases, J lost 0 bases, and 12 bases lay in between. The CDR3: CASSPLGDSTDTQYF. CDR3 bases: TGTGCCAGCAGCCCCTTGGGGGACAGCACAGATACGCAGTATTTT.

V is TRBV7-8 and J is TRBJ1-5; possible D gene TRBD1, 5 bases. With 1 base removed from V and 6 bases from J, the gap between germline ends came to 10 bases. The CDR3 totals 14 residues. The germline gives CDR1 SGHVS, CDR2 FQNEAQ. For the CDR3, the DNA is TGTGCCAGCAGCTTAGGGGGGGAGGCTCAGCCCCAGCATTTT. Its translation: CASSLGGEAQPQHF.

The V call is TRBV10-1, the J call TRBJ2-7; tentatively, D is TRBD2 (6 bases). The CDR3 totals 16 residues. Germline assignment: CDR1 WNHNN and CDR2 SYGVQD (reference sequence). Trimming cost V 6 bases and J 2 bases, with 20 bases left between them. The CDR3 protein is CASSDGKRGLPYEQYF. The CDR3 DNA reads as TGCGCCAGCAGCGACGGTAAAAGGGGACTCCCCTACGAGCAGTACTTC.

The rearrangement joins TRBV6-5 to TRBJ2-7; 7 bases are shared with TRBD1. Germline V gene data show CDR1 as MNHEY and CDR2 as SVGAGI. J was trimmed by 2 bases and V by 5 bases; bases with no gene match: 9. The CDR3 is 15 amino acids. Here the CDR3 reads CASSRMGQQAYEQYF. CDR3 DNA sequence: TGTGCCAGCAGTCGAATGGGACAGCAAGCCTACGAGCAGTACTTC.

In its sample, this clone was seen once. The chain couples TRBV7-2 to TRBJ2-3; the D call may be TRBD1 or TRBD2 (6 bases each). Germline V gives CDR1 SGHTA, CDR2 FQGNSA. Trimming stripped 3 bases from V and 2 bases from J, with 15 bases between. The length of the CDR3 is 16 residues. CDR3 sequence (DNA): TGTGCCAGCAGCTTGGGGGGCCGGTTACCCACAGATACGCAGTATTTT. It codes for CASSLGGRLPTDTQYF.

The chain has TRBV19 and TRBJ2-7; the D is unclear. V shed 0 bases and J shed 1 base, with 7 bases lying between them. Germline assignment: CDR1 LNHDA and CDR2 SQIVND (reference sequence). The CDR3 consists of 14 residues. The CDR3 sequence: CASSIEHRSYEQYF. The CDR3, as DNA: TGTGCCAGTAGTATAGAGCACAGATCCTACGAGCAGTACTTC.